Shown below are 25 T cell receptor beta chains from a single sample sequenced in a study of response to subunit inactivated influenza vaccine. MiXCR, applied by TCRdb to the RT-PCR reads, yields one record per CDR3 protein. The table lists 700,000 to 900,000 distinct CDR3 sequences, around 20% of them singletons, with roughly 10% in the top ten. Here the sequenced sample was PBMCs from blood, taken roughly 5 days after vaccination. The receptors derive from a man aged 50-60 years who received an inactivated influenza vaccine.

The J gene is TRBJ2-7, the V gene TRBV5-1; 8 nucleotides agree with TRBD2. Trimming at V came to 3 bases and at J to 5 bases, leaving 10 bases not matched to a gene. The CDR3 spans 15 residues. Germline-derived CDR1 and CDR2 are SGHRS and YFSETQ. The CDR3 here is CASSSTFGRADEQYF. The CDR3 nucleotides are TGCGCCAGCAGCTCAACCTTCGGGAGGGCGGACGAGCAGTACTTC.

The rearrangement uses TRBV29-1 and TRBJ1-2; no reliable D call. V dropped 6 bases and J dropped 6 bases, with 8 bases sitting between them. This CDR3 is 10 amino acids long. The germline gives CDR1 SQVTM, CDR2 ANQGSEA. CDR3 bases: TGCAGCGTAACGGGAGATGGCTACACCTTC. As protein: CSVTGDGYTF.

A few counts support this clonotype. The chain joins TRBV5-1 to TRBJ1-1; 7 bases are shared with TRBD1. The CDR3 sequence is 15 residues long. Germline CDR1 and CDR2: SGHRS and YFSETQ. Germline trimming cut 1 base from V and 0 bases from J; bases unmatched to any gene: 3. The CDR3 DNA sequence: TGCGCCAGCAGCTTGACAGGGGAGATGAACACTGAAGCTTTCTTT. Amino acid sequence: CASSLTGEMNTEAFF.

The V gene is TRBV10-3, the J gene TRBJ2-5; possibly TRBD1 or TRBD2 for D (5 bases each). Per germline, CDR1 ENHRY and CDR2 SYGVKD. Deletions cut 3 bases from V and 4 bases from J, with 9 bases between. CDR3 length equals 13 residues. In nucleotides, the CDR3 is TGTGCCATCAGTGACGGGACGGGAGAGACCCAGTACTTC. Amino acid sequence: CAISDGTGETQYF.

The chain links TRBV5-1 to TRBJ2-2; a possible D gene is TRBD1 (5 bases). The length of the CDR3 is 15 residues. Trimming pared 0 bases from V and 3 bases from J, leaving 9 bases between. The V gene's germline CDR1 is SGHRS and CDR2 YFSETQ. As DNA, the CDR3 is TGCGCCAGCAGCTTGGCACAGGCTCACACCGGGGAGCTGTTTTTT. Protein: CASSLAQAHTGELFF.

This clonotype showed up just a few times. The chain couples TRBV4-3 to TRBJ2-7; 11 bases fit TRBD1. J gave up 3 bases and V 1 base, and 8 bases lay outside the gene matches. This CDR3 comprises 17 residues. Germline V lookup: CDR1 LGHNA, CDR2 YSLEER. In DNA, the CDR3 is TGCGCCAGCAGCCAAGGTTGGGGACAGGGGGTACTCTACGAGCAGTACTTC. Translating it yields CASSQGWGQGVLYEQYF.

V and J are TRBV10-3 and TRBJ2-7; no definite D call. The length of the CDR3 is 11 residues. Germline V CDR1 and CDR2: ENHRY, SYGVKD. V shed 6 bases and J shed 4 bases, with 7 bases lying between them. This CDR3 is CAIREVYEQYF. The CDR3 bases are TGTGCCATCAGGGAAGTATACGAGCAGTACTTC.

This clonotype has a handful of counts. This rearrangement joins TRBV20-1 to TRBJ2-1; D call uncertain. The CDR3 is 12 amino acids. CDR1 and CDR2 (germline): DFQATT, SNEGSKA (reference sequence). The V and J ends lost 2 bases and 4 bases respectively, with 6 bases between them. The CDR3 DNA follows: TGCAGTGCTAGATGGCAGTACAATGAGCAGTTCTTC. Residues: CSARWQYNEQFF.

In this sample, this clonotype turned up a few times. The genes are TRBV7-2 and TRBJ2-7; 8 positions agree with TRBD2. Trimming removed 5 bases from V and 4 bases from J; junction bases left unmatched: 4. Germline CDR1 reads SGHTA; CDR2 reads FQGNSA. The CDR3 has 13 residues. The CDR3 loop reads CASSQLAAYEQYF. The CDR3 DNA is TGTGCCAGCAGCCAACTAGCGGCTTACGAGCAGTACTTC.

The chain joins TRBV29-1 to TRBJ2-5; 8 bases align to TRBD1. Germline values: CDR1 SQVTM, CDR2 ANQGSEA. The V and J ends lost 6 bases and 5 bases, in that order; junction bases with no gene match: 8. The CDR3 extends over 13 amino acids. CDR3 sequence: CSVQTGAGETQYF. The CDR3 DNA reads as TGCAGCGTCCAGACAGGGGCGGGTGAGACCCAGTACTTC.

CDR3 loop: CASSSGTIHNEQFF. In DNA, the CDR3 is TGTGCCAGCAGCTCTGGGACTATACACAATGAGCAGTTCTTC. The rearrangement links TRBV9 to TRBJ2-1; 7 bases align to TRBD2. The CDR3 loop spans 14 amino acids. The trim removed 4 bases at V and 5 bases at J, leaving 6 bases unmatched. Germline CDR1 SGDLS, CDR2 YYNGEE.

In its sample, this clonotype was seen many times. The chain links TRBV10-1 to TRBJ2-7, with a weak D call TRBD1 (6 bases). The CDR3 contains 13 residues. Trimming removed 2 bases at V and 3 bases at J, with 8 bases between. CDR1 and CDR2 from the germline V gene are WNHNN and SYGVQD (reference sequence). The CDR3 DNA reads TGCGCCAGCAGTGAGGGACAGAGCTACGAGCAGTACTTC. This codes for CASSEGQSYEQYF.

The chain joins TRBV5-1 to TRBJ2-5, with a tentative D call TRBD1 (5 bases). Deletions cut 0 bases from V and 4 bases from J, with 19 bases between. Germline CDR1 SGHRS, CDR2 YFSETQ. The length of the CDR3 is 17 residues. CDR3 in amino acids: CASSLALGQGIRETQYF. The CDR3 DNA is TGCGCCAGCAGCTTGGCACTCGGGCAGGGAATAAGAGAGACCCAGTACTTC.

V is TRBV7-6 and J is TRBJ2-1; D perhaps matches TRBD1 (6 bases). Trimming cost V 4 bases and J 14 bases, with 18 bases left between them. Germline V CDR1 and CDR2: SGHVS, FNYEAQ. This CDR3 has 13 residues. DNA of the CDR3: TGTGCCAGCAGCTCGGCAAGGGACACTAGTAAGTTCTTC. Protein sequence: CASSSARDTSKFF.

The rearrangement links TRBV6-5 to TRBJ2-1; 13 bases align to TRBD2. V trimming: 2 bases; J trimming: 8 bases; junction bases outside the gene matches: 6. Germline V gene data show CDR1 as MNHEY and CDR2 as SVGAGI. This CDR3 comprises 16 residues. The CDR3 sequence is CASSYPTSGRSYEQFF. The CDR3 region has the DNA TGTGCCAGCAGTTACCCGACTAGCGGGAGGAGCTATGAGCAGTTCTTC.

This clonotype was observed once. J is TRBJ2-7 and V is TRBV7-9; TRBD1 matches at 9 bases. Trimming cost V 0 bases and J 3 bases; bases outside gene matches: 3. The CDR3 runs to 15 residues. Germline V gene sequence: CDR1 SEHNR, CDR2 FQNEAQ (reference sequence). This CDR3 reads CASSLAMGQGYEQYF. In DNA form, the CDR3 reads TGTGCCAGCAGCTTAGCTATGGGACAGGGCTACGAGCAGTACTTC.

Many counts were recorded for this clonotype. This chain uses TRBV12-3 or TRBV12-4 with TRBJ1-2; D is unresolved. There are 12 residues in the CDR3. Trimming shortened V by 3 bases and J by 4 bases, and 6 bases separated the two germline ends. CDR3 amino acids: CASSFSTYGYTF. CDR3 bases: TGTGCCAGCAGTTTTTCCACCTATGGCTACACCTTC.

This clonotype came up a few times. The V and J genes are TRBV12-3 or TRBV12-4 and TRBJ2-5; D is ambiguous. This CDR3 has 14 residues. V was cut by 3 bases and J by 1 base, with 9 bases left in between. DNA for the CDR3: TGTGCCAGCAGTTTGATCAGTCTCCAAGAGACCCAGTACTTC. This gives the protein CASSLISLQETQYF.

The chain combines TRBV5-1 with TRBJ2-5; a weak D match, TRBD2 (5 bases). This CDR3 is built from 15 residues. Trimming left V 0 bases short and J 4 bases short, with 13 bases between. From germline, CDR1 is SGHRS and CDR2 YFSETQ. CDR3 in amino acids: CASSLGGNEAETQYF. CDR3 DNA sequence: TGCGCCAGCAGCTTGGGAGGGAATGAGGCAGAGACCCAGTACTTC. The variable domain in full, with the rest retrieved from reference TRBV5-1 and TRBJ2-5, is KAGVTQTPRYLIKTRGQQVTLSCSPISGHRSVSWYQQTPGQGLQFLFEYFSETQRNKGNFPGRFSGRQFSNSRSEMNVSTLELGDSALYLCASSLGGNEAETQYFGPGTRLLVL.

The chain employs TRBV7-2 and TRBJ2-1; TRBD1 aligns across 10 bases. In germline, CDR1 is SGHTA, CDR2 FQGNSA. The CDR3 spans 14 residues. Losses at the gene ends were 10 bases for V and 10 bases for J; bases not matched to a gene: 13. The DNA of the CDR3 is TGTGCCACCCAATTAGGGACAGGGGAAAGGGAGCAGTTCTTC. Translated: CATQLGTGEREQFF.

This clonotype was detected only a few times. The chain uses TRBV27 and TRBJ2-1; 7 bases map to TRBD2. This CDR3 is built from 14 residues. Germline-derived CDR1 and CDR2 are MNHEY and SMNVEV (reference sequence). V dropped 2 bases and J dropped 5; count of bases not matched to a gene: 3. The CDR3 bases are TGTGCCAGCAGTTTACTAGCGGAAAACAATGAGCAGTTCTTC. Its protein is CASSLLAENNEQFF.

This clonotype was counted a few times. The chain couples TRBV3-1 to TRBJ2-1, with no clear D. Trimming left V 4 bases short and J 10 bases short, with 14 bases between. This CDR3 is built from 13 residues. Germline assignment: CDR1 LGHDT and CDR2 YNNKEL (reference sequence). CDR3 in DNA: TGTGCCAGCAGCCCCCTGGACGGAAGAGAGCAGTTCTTC. Encoded protein: CASSPLDGREQFF.

This clonotype was counted between two and nine times. The gene calls are TRBV4-2 and TRBJ1-4; 10 bases map to TRBD1. This CDR3 contains 17 residues. Germline loops: CDR1 LGHNA, CDR2 YNFKEQ. The V and J ends lost 0 bases and 2 bases, in that order; junction bases with no gene match: 3. The CDR3 sequence is CASSQDGTGVTNEKLFF. CDR3 bases: TGTGCCAGCAGCCAAGACGGGACAGGGGTTACTAATGAAAAACTGTTTTTT.

This clonotype was recorded many times. This chain uses TRBV11-2 with TRBJ2-5; no reliable D call. Germline CDR1 SGHAT, CDR2 FQNNGV. Trimming shortened V by 0 bases and J by 0 bases, and 5 bases separated the two germline ends. The CDR3 length is 14 residues. CDR3 nucleotides: TGTGCCAGCAGCTTAGAGGTTTACCAAGAGACCCAGTACTTC. Amino acids: CASSLEVYQETQYF.

The rearrangement uses TRBV7-2 and TRBJ1-2, with D uncertain. With 0 bases removed from V and 4 bases from J, the gap between germline ends came to 15 bases. Germline CDR1 reads SGHTA; CDR2 reads FQGNSA. This CDR3 has 16 residues. The CDR3 spells CASSLAPPSSGYGYTF. The CDR3 region has the DNA TGTGCCAGCAGCTTAGCACCGCCAAGCTCGGGCTATGGCTACACCTTC.